This T cell receptor beta chain originates from a study of T-cell memory formation after mild COVID-19. Study conclusions and caveats: For contracting clones, CD4+ ones sat mainly in CM and EM, CD8+ in EMRA.

Trimming removed 3 bases from V and 4 bases from J, with 25 bases in between. Germline lookup yields CDR1 SGHRS and CDR2 YFSETQ. The CDR3 runs to 18 residues. This clonotype has only a few counts. Its target is unknown. Barcoded TCR alpha and TCR beta cDNA libraries with UMIs came from 5'RACE using constant-segment primers. A single record per CDR3 protein comes from TCRdb applying MiXCR to the 5' RACE reads. The sample has under 150,000 distinct CDR3 sequences; roughly 20% are singletons. What was sequenced was PBMCs or a T cell subset sorted from them (not recorded which). This clonotype was sampled from a young man who had mild COVID-19 (a few samples of this study predate the infection). Cell type and time point are not known. The rearrangement joins TRBV5-1 to TRBJ1-1; the D gene is possibly TRBD1 (5 bases). The CDR3 protein is CASSSPIAGTSRGTEAFF. The DNA of the CDR3 is TGCGCCAGCAGCTCACCCATAGCCGGGACTAGTCGGGGCACTGAAGCTTTCTTT.